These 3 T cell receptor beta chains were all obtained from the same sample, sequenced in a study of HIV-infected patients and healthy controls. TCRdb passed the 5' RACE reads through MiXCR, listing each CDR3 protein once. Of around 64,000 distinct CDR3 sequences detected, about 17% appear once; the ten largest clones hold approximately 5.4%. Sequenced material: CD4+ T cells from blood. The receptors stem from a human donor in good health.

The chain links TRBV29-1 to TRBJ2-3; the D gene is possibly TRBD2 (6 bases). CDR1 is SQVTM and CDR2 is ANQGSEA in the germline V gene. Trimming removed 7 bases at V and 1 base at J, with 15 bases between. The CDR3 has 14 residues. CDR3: CSAPRVAGTDTQYF. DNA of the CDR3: TGCAGCGCACCCAGGGTAGCGGGCACAGATACGCAGTATTTT.

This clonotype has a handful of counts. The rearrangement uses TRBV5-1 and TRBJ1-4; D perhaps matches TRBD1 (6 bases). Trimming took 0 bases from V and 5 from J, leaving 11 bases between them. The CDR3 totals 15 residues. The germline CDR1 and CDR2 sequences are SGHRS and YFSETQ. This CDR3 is CASSLVAGANEKLFF. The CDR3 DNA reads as TGCGCCAGCAGCTTGGTTGCAGGGGCGAATGAAAAACTGTTTTTT.

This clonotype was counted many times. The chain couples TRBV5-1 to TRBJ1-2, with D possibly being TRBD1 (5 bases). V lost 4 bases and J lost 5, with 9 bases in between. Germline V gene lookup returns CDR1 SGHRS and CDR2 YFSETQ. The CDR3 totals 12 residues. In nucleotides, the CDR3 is TGCGCCAGCAGCAGCGACAGTTATGGCTACACCTTC. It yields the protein CASSSDSYGYTF.